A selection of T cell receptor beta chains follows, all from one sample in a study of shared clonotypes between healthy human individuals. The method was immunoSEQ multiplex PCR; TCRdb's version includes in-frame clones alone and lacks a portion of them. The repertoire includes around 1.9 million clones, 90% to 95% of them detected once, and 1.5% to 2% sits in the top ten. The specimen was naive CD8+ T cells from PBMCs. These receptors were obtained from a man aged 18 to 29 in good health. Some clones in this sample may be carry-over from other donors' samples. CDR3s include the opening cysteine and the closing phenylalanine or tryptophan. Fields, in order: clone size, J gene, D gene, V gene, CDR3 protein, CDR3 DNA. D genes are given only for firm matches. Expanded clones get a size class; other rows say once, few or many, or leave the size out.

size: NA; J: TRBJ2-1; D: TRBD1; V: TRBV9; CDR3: CASSVASPHQGAPSTEQFF; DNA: TGTGCCAGCAGCGTAGCAAGCCCCCACCAGGGGGCGCCTTCAACTGAGCAGTTCTTC
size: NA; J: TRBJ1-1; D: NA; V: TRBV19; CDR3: CASSIFGSMNTEAFF; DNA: TGTGCCAGTAGTATATTTGGGTCCATGAACACTGAAGCTTTCTTT
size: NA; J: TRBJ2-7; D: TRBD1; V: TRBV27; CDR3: CASSFYAGGSYEQYF; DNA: TGTGCCAGCAGTTTCTATGCAGGGGGCTCCTACGAGCAGTACTTC
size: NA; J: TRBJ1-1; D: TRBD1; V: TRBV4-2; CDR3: CASSQEGQGKTEAFF; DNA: TGTGCCAGCAGCCAAGAGGGACAGGGAAAAACTGAAGCTTTCTTT
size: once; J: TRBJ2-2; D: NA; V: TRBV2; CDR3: CASSGFRVAYAGELFF; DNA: TGTGCCAGCAGTGGATTCCGGGTAGCGTATGCCGGGGAGCTGTTTTTT
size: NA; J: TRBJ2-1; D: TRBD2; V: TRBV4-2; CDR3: CASSPTSGSYNEQFF; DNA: TGTGCCAGCAGCCCCACTAGCGGGAGTTACAATGAGCAGTTCTTC
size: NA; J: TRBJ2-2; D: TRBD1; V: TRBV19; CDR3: CASRLRQGDTGELFF; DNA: TGTGCCAGTAGGTTGAGACAGGGAGACACCGGGGAGCTGTTTTTT
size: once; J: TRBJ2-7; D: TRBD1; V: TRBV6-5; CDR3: CASSWTTGGGEQYF; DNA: TGTGCCAGCAGTTGGACAACAGGGGGCGGCGAGCAGTACTTC
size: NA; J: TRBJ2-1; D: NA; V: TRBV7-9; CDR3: CASSLQSGEQFF; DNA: TGTGCCAGCAGCCTGCAGAGCGGTGAGCAGTTCTTC
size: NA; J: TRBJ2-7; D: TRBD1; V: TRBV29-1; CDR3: CSAGTDLSSYEQYF; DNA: TGCAGCGCAGGGACAGACCTGAGCTCCTACGAGCAGTACTTC
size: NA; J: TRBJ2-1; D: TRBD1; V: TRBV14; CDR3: CASSPGQKQFF; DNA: TGTGCCAGCAGCCCGGGACAGAAGCAGTTCTTC
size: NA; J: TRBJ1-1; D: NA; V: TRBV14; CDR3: CASSQDLNTEAFF; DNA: TGTGCCAGCAGCCAAGATTTGAACACTGAAGCTTTCTTT
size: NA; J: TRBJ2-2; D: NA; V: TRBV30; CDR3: CAWRRVGDTGELFF; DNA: TGTGCCTGGAGGAGAGTAGGGGACACCGGGGAGCTGTTTTTT
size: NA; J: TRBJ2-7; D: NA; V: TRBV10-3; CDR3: CAIRIGQLAYEQYF; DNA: TGTGCCATCAGAATCGGTCAATTGGCCTACGAGCAGTACTTC
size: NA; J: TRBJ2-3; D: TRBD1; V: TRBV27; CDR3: CASSLFSGTATDTQYF; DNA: TGTGCCAGCAGTTTATTTTCGGGGACAGCCACAGATACGCAGTATTTT
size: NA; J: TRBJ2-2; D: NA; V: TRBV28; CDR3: CASSLSPTGELFF; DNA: TGTGCCAGCAGTTTAAGCCCCACCGGGGAGCTGTTTTTT
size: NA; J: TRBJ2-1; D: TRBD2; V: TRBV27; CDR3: CASSSHILAGRYNEQFF; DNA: TGTGCCAGCAGTTCCCACATACTAGCGGGGAGATACAATGAGCAGTTCTTC
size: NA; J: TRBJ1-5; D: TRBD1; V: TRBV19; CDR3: CASSSRDRVGNQPQHF; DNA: TGTGCCAGTAGTTCAAGGGACAGGGTGGGCAATCAGCCCCAGCATTTT
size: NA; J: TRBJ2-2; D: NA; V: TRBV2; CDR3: CARGTRAPGTGELFF; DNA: TGTGCCAGAGGAACTAGGGCCCCGGGGACCGGGGAGCTGTTTTTT
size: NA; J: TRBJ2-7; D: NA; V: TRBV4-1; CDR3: CASSQLGSYEQYF; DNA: TGCGCCAGCAGCCAGCTTGGCTCCTACGAGCAGTACTTC
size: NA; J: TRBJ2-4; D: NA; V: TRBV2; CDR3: CASSEKSGGDF; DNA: TGTGCCAGCAGTGAAAAGTCTGGCGGGGACTTC
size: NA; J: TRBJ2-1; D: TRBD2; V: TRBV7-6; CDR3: CASTQGLAGLRPNEQFF; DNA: TGTGCCAGCACCCAAGGACTAGCGGGACTCAGGCCCAATGAGCAGTTCTTC
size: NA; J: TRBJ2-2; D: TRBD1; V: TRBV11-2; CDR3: CASRTDRGTGELFF; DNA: TGTGCCAGCAGAACGGACAGGGGCACCGGGGAGCTGTTTTTT
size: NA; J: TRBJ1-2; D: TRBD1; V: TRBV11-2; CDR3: CASSLSAGTGELYGYTF; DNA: TGTGCCAGCAGCTTAAGTGCCGGGACAGGGGAACTCTATGGCTACACCTTC
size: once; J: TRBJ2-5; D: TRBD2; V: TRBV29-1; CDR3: CSVLGTSNQETQYF; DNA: TGCAGCGTCCTCGGGACTAGTAACCAAGAGACCCAGTACTTC
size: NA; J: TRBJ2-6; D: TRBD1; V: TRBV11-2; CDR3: CASSGDRDLINLNVLTF; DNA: TGTGCCAGCAGCGGTGACAGGGATCTGATTAATCTCAACGTCCTGACTTTC
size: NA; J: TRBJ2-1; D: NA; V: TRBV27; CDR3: CASRGLGDEQFF; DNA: TGTGCCAGCAGGGGACTCGGGGATGAGCAGTTCTTC
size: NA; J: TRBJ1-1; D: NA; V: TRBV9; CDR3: CASSVGGGAEAFF; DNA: TGTGCCAGCAGCGTAGGGGGTGGGGCTGAAGCTTTCTTT
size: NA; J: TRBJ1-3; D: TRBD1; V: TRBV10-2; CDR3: CATLGPAGGTGNTIYF; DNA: TGCGCCACCCTGGGGCCCGCAGGGGGGACTGGAAACACCATATATTTT
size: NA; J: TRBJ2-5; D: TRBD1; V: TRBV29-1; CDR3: CSGKDREYQETQYF; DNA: TGCAGCGGAAAAGACAGGGAGTACCAAGAGACCCAGTACTTC
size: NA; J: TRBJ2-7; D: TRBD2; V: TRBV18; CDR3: CASSPVSLAGGTYEQYF; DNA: TGTGCCAGCTCACCAGTTTCCCTAGCGGGAGGAACTTACGAGCAGTACTTC
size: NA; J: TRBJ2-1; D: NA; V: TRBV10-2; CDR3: CASSEGGPPSVNEQFF; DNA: TGCGCCAGCAGTGAAGGTGGACCCCCGTCTGTCAATGAGCAGTTCTTC
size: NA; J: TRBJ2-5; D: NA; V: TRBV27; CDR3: CASSLSWVGETQYF; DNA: TGTGCCAGCAGTTTATCCTGGGTGGGAGAGACCCAGTACTTC
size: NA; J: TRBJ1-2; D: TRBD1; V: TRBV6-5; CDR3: CASSYRTGSGYTF; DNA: TGTGCCAGCAGTTACCGGACAGGGAGTGGCTACACCTTC
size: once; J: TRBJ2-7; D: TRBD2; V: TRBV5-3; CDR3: CARSPWTTGTSGTYEQYF; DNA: TGTGCCAGAAGCCCCTGGACGACCGGGACTAGCGGGACCTACGAGCAGTACTTC
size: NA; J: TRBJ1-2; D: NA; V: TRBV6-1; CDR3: CASSARTDYGYTF; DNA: TGTGCCAGCAGTGCCCGGACAGACTATGGCTACACCTTC
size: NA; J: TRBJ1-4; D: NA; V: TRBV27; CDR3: CASTGGEKLFF; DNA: TGTGCCAGCACCGGGGGGGAAAAACTGTTTTTT
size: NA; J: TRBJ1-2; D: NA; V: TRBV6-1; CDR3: CASNWPDGYTF; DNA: TGTGCCAGCAATTGGCCAGATGGCTACACCTTC
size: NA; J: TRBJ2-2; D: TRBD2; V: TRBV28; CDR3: CASSYRTSGRTGELFF; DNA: TGTGCCAGCAGTTACCGGACTAGCGGGAGAACCGGGGAGCTGTTTTTT
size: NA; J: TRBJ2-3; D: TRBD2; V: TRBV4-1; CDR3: CASSPVLAGEADTQYF; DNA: TGCGCCAGCAGCCCCGTGCTAGCGGGAGAGGCAGATACGCAGTATTTT
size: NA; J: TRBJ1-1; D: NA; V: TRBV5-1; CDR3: CASSFPQDGGGRYTEAFF; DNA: TGCGCCAGCAGCTTCCCCCAAGACGGCGGAGGTCGGTACACTGAAGCTTTCTTT
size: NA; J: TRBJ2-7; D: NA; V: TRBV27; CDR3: CASSPSRGETPYEQYF; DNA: TGTGCCAGCAGTCCCTCGAGGGGGGAGACGCCCTACGAGCAGTACTTC
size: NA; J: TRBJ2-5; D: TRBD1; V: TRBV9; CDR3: CASSSSRYRGETQYF; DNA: TGTGCCAGCAGCTCCTCCCGCTACAGGGGGGAGACCCAGTACTTC
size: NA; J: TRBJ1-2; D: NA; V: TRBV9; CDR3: CASSADVNYGYTF; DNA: TGTGCCAGCAGCGCGGACGTCAACTATGGCTACACCTTC
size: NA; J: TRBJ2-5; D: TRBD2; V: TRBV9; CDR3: CASSPGTSGRLQETQYF; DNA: TGTGCCAGCAGCCCAGGGACTAGCGGGAGGCTCCAAGAGACCCAGTACTTC
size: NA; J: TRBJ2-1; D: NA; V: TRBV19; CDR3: CASSIQGPNYNEQFF; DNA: TGTGCCAGTAGTATTCAGGGGCCTAATTACAATGAGCAGTTCTTC
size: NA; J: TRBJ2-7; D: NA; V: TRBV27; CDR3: CASSFSSSSYEQYF; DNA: TGTGCCAGCAGTTTTTCCTCGAGCTCCTACGAGCAGTACTTC
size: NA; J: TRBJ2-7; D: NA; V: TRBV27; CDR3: CASSFGGWTYEQYF; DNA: TGTGCCAGCAGTTTTGGGGGATGGACCTACGAGCAGTACTTC
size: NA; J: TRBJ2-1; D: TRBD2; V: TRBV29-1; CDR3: CSVEGLAGAGEQFF; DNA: TGCAGCGTTGAAGGCCTAGCGGGAGCCGGTGAGCAGTTCTTC